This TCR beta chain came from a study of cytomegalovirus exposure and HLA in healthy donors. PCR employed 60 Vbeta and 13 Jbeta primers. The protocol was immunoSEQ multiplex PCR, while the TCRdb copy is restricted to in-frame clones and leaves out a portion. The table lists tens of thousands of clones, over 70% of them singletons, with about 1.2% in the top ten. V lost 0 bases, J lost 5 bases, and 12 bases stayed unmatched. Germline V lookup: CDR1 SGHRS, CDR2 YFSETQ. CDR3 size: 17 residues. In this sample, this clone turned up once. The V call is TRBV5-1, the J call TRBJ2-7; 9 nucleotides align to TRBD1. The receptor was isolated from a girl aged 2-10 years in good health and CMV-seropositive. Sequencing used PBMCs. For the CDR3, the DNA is TGCGCCAGCAGCTTGGTGCAACAGGGGGCTTTCAGGGACGAGCAGTACTTC. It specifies CASSLVQQGAFRDEQYF.